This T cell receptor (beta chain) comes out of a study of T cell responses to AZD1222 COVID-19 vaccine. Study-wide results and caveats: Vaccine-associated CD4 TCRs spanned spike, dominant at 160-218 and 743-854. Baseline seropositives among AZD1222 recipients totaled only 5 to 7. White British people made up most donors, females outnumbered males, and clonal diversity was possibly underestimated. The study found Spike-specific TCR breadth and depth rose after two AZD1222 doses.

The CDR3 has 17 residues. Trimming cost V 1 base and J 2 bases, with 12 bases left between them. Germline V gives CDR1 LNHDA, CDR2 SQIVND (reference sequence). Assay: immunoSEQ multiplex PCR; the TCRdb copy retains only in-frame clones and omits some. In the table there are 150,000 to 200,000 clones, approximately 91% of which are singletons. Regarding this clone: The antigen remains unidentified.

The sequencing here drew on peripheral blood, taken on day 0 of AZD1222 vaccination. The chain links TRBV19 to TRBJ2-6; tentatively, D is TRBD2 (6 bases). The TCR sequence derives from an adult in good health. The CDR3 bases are TGTGCCAGTAGTATAGGGCTCGCGGGGCCTGGGGCCAACGTCCTGACTTTC. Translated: CASSIGLAGPGANVLTF.